The 13 T cell receptor beta chains below all came from one sample that was sequenced in a study of blood T cell repertoires in COVID-19. The assay was immunoSEQ multiplex PCR, and TCRdb's table has in-frame clones only and misses some. The sample holds approximately 220,000 clones, around 91% seen once. The material sequenced was PBMCs or T cells enriched from blood (not recorded which). The receptors originated from a woman between 18 and 29 years old in a cohort exposed to, infected with or recovered from COVID-19 (not recorded which).

The chain combines TRBV3-1 (or the pseudogene TRBV3-2) with TRBJ2-3; D is perhaps TRBD1 (6 bases). The germline V gene encodes CDR1 LGHDT and CDR2 YNNKEL (reference sequence). With 7 bases removed from V and 7 bases from J, the gap between germline ends came to 9 bases. The CDR3 covers 11 residues. CDR3 bases: TGTGCCAGCAATACAGGGAATACGCAGTATTTT. It codes for CASNTGNTQYF.

The chain uses TRBV5-6 and TRBJ2-7; tentatively, D is TRBD1 (6 bases). Germline V gene sequence: CDR1 SGHDT, CDR2 YYEEEE. The CDR3 is made up of 14 amino acids. Trimming took 4 bases from V and 4 from J, leaving 15 bases between them. The DNA for the CDR3 is TGTGCCAGCAGCCCTGGGACATTAATATACGAGCAGTACTTC. Its protein is CASSPGTLIYEQYF.

The chain links TRBV7-3 to TRBJ1-6; D ambiguous. Germline assignment: CDR1 SGHTA and CDR2 FQGTGA. This CDR3 comprises 13 residues. V lost 4 bases, J lost 10 bases, and 11 bases lay in between. Here the CDR3 reads CASSYNQKSPLHF. The CDR3 coding sequence is TGTGCCAGCAGCTATAATCAGAAGTCACCCCTCCACTTT.

The chain has TRBV15 and TRBJ2-3; tentatively, D is TRBD2 (5 bases). The CDR3 runs to 13 residues. V was clipped by 5 bases and J by 2 bases, with 8 bases between them. Germline V gene data show CDR1 as LNHNV and CDR2 as YYDKDF (reference sequence). CDR3 sequence (DNA): TGTGCCACCAGCCTAGCCTTCACAGATACGCAGTATTTT. Its protein is CATSLAFTDTQYF.

This clone was detected only once. The chain joins TRBV9 to TRBJ2-5, with 8 bases lining up with TRBD2. Germline lookup yields CDR1 SGDLS and CDR2 YYNGEE. V lost 5 bases, J lost 3 bases, and 6 bases stayed unmatched. The CDR3 sequence is 14 residues long. The CDR3 nucleotides read TGTGCCAGCAGTTCGGGGGGGTTGGAAGAGACCCAGTACTTC. Residues: CASSSGGLEETQYF.

The chain carries TRBV9 and TRBJ1-3; no clear D. Between the trimmed V and J ends, which lost 4 bases and 2 bases, there was a span of 13 bases. This CDR3 has 15 amino acids. Germline CDR1 and CDR2: SGDLS and YYNGEE. This chain's CDR3 is CASSTRSFAGNTIYF. The DNA of the CDR3 is TGTGCCAGCAGCACCAGGTCCTTCGCTGGAAACACCATATATTTT.

This chain uses TRBV29-1 with TRBJ1-5; unclear D gene. V was shortened by 3 bases and J by 6 bases, with 9 bases between the two germline ends. Germline CDR1 SQVTM, CDR2 ANQGSEA. The CDR3 loop spans 12 amino acids. CDR3: CSVEAEGQPQHF. The DNA of the CDR3 is TGCAGCGTTGAGGCGGAGGGTCAGCCCCAGCATTTT.

This rearrangement joins TRBV7-9 to TRBJ2-7, with 8 bases that match TRBD2. V shed 5 bases, J shed 2 bases, and the junction held 8 bases outside the gene matches. The V gene's germline CDR1 is SEHNR and CDR2 FQNEAQ (reference sequence). The CDR3 contains 15 residues. CDR3 coding DNA: TGTGCCAGCAGCCCACGGGGGGGGCTTCCCTACGAGCAGTACTTC. As protein: CASSPRGGLPYEQYF.

Written as DNA, the CDR3 is TGTGCCAGCAGCCGGTGGGGGGGAAGCACAGATACGCAGTATTTT. This encodes CASSRWGGSTDTQYF. This chain connects TRBV7-7 to TRBJ2-3, with 7 bases fitting TRBD2. Germline V gives CDR1 SSHAT, CDR2 FNYEAQ (reference sequence). The CDR3 extends over 15 amino acids. After removal of 5 bases from V and 0 bases from J, the junction contained 5 bases not matched to a gene.

CDR3 DNA: TGCAGCGTTGCTGTACAGGGAGGAAACACCATATATTTT. It specifies CSVAVQGGNTIYF. V gene TRBV29-1 combines with J gene TRBJ1-3, with TRBD1 as a possible D gene (6 bases). This CDR3 is built from 13 residues. Germline V gene lookup returns CDR1 SQVTM and CDR2 ANQGSEA. Between the trimmed V and J ends, which lost 4 bases and 4 bases, there was a span of 11 bases. Supplemented by reference TRBV29-1 and TRBJ1-3, the full variable domain reads SAVISQKPSRDICQRGTSLTIQCQVDSQVTMMFWYRQQPGQSLTLIATANQGSEATYESGFVIDKFPISRPNLTFSTLTVSNMSPEDSSIYLCSVAVQGGNTIYFGEGSWLTVV.

The chain combines TRBV28 with TRBJ2-2; a weak D match, TRBD2 (5 bases). This CDR3 region has 16 residues. Germline loops: CDR1 MDHEN, CDR2 SYDVKM. Deletions cut 4 bases from V and 0 bases from J, with 12 bases between. This CDR3 is CASSSEGLPNTGELFF. The DNA for the CDR3 is TGTGCCAGCAGTTCCGAGGGATTACCGAACACCGGGGAGCTGTTTTTT.

J is TRBJ2-7 and V is TRBV7-9; perhaps TRBD1 as D (5 bases). V gave up 8 bases and J gave up 4 bases, with 18 bases separating them. The germline gives CDR1 SEHNR, CDR2 FQNEAQ (reference sequence). CDR3 size: 14 residues. The CDR3 region is CASSSWKGSYEQYF. DNA for the CDR3: TGTGCCAGCTCATCGTGGAAGGGGTCGTACGAGCAGTACTTC.

V and J are TRBV28 and TRBJ1-2; no reliable D call. Germline V gene lookup returns CDR1 MDHEN and CDR2 SYDVKM. Trimming stripped 3 bases from V and 6 bases from J, with 11 bases between. CDR3 length: 13 amino acids. The CDR3 DNA sequence: TGTGCCAGCAGTTTTCCGGGGTCCGATGGCTACACCTTC. Translated, it gives CASSFPGSDGYTF.